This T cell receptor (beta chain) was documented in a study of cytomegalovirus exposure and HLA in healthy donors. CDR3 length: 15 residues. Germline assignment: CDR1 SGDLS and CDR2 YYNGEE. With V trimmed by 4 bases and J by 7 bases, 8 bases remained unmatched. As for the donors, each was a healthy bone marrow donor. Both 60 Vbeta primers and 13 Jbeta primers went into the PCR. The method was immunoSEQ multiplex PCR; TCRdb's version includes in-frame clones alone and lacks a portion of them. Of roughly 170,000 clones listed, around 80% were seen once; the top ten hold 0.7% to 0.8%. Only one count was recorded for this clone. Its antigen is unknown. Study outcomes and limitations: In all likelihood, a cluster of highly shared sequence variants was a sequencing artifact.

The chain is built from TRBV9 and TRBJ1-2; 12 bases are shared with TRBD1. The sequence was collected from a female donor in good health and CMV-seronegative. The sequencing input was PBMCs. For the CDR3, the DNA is TGTGCCAGCAGCCAGGGACAGGGGGCGCGAGGTGGCTACACCTTC. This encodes CASSQGQGARGGYTF.